The source of this TCR beta chain is a study of identical twins. Broader study findings: Recombination models fit unrelated individuals' TCR alpha sharing but underestimated twins'. Diverse VJ usage suggested most zero-insertion clonotypes were not invariant T cells. In cord blood, abundant beta clonotypes had fewer insertions; memory showed no trend.

TCRdb reprocessed the 5' RACE reads via MiXCR and lists one record per CDR3 protein. The sample has about 460,000 distinct CDR3 sequences, more than 13% seen once; the top ten hold 0.5% to 0.65%. Germline V gene data show CDR1 as SGHRS and CDR2 as YFSETQ. The CDR3 sequence is 13 residues long. V shed 7 bases and J 5 bases; nucleotides not matched to a gene: 6. In regard to this clonotype: Antigen: not known.

These same records also appear under a second study, on yellow fever vaccine responses in identical twins.

J is TRBJ2-1 and V is TRBV5-1, with 7 nucleotides matching TRBD2. Specimen: CD4+ T cells sorted from blood. The receptor's source is a young woman in good health. CDR3 sequence reads: CASGWTRDNEQFF. CDR3 DNA sequence: TGCGCCAGCGGCTGGACTAGAGACAATGAGCAGTTCTTC.